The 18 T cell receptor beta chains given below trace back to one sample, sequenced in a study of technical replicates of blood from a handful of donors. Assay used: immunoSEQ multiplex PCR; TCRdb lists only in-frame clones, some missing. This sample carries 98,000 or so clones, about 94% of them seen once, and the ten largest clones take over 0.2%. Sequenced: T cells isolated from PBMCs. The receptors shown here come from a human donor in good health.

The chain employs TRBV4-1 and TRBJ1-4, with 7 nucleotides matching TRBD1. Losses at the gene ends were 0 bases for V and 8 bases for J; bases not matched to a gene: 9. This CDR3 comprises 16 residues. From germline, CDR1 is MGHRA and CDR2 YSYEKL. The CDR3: CASSQDLVADREKLFF. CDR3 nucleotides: TGCGCCAGCAGCCAAGATTTAGTTGCGGACAGGGAAAAACTGTTTTTT.

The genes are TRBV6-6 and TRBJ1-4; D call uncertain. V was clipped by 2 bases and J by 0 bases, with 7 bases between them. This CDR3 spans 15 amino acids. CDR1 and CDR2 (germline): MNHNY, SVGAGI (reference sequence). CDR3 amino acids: CASSYSGSTNEKLFF. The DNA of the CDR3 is TGTGCCAGCAGTTACAGTGGCTCAACTAATGAAAAACTGTTTTTT.

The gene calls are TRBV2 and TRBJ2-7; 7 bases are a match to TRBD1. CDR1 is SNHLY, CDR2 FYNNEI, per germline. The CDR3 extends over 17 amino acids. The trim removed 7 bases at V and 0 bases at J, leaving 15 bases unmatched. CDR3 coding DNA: TGTGCCAGCAAAAAGACCTGGGACAGTTCGCTCTCCTACGAGCAGTACTTC. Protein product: CASKKTWDSSLSYEQYF.

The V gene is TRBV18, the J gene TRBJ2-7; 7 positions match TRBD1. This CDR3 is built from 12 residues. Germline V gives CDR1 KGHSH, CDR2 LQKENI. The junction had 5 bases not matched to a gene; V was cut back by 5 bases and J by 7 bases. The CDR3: CASSIDRAEQYF. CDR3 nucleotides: TGTGCCAGCTCAATCGACAGGGCTGAGCAGTACTTC.

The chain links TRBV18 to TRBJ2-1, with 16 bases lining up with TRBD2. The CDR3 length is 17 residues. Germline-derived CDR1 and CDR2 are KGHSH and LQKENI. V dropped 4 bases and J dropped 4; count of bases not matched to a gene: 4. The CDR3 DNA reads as TGTGCCAGCTCACTGGGACTAGCGGGGGGGCCTTACAATGAGCAGTTCTTC. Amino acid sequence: CASSLGLAGGPYNEQFF.

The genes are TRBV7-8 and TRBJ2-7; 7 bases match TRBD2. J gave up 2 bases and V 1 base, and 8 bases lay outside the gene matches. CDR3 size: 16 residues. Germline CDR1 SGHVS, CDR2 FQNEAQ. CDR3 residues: CASSLELAGVTYEQYF. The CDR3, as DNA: TGTGCCAGCAGCTTAGAATTGGCGGGAGTAACCTACGAGCAGTACTTC.

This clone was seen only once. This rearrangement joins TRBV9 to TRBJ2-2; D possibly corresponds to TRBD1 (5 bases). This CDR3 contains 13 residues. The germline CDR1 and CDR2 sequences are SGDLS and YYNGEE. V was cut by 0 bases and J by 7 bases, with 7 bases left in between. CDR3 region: CASSVVRGGELFF. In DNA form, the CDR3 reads TGTGCCAGCAGCGTAGTTAGGGGCGGGGAGCTGTTTTTT.

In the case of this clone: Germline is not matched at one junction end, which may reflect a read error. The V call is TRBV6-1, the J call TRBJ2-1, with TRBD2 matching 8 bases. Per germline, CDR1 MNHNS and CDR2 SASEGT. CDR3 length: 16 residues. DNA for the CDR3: TGTGCCAGCAGTGCCCAGTTTGGCGGGAGGAGGGGTGAGCAGCTCTTC. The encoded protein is CASSAQFGGRRGEQLF.

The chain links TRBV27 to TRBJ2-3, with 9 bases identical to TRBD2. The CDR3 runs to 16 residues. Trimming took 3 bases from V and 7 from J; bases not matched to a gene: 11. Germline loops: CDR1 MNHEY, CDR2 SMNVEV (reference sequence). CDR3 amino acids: CASSFISAGGPNTQYF. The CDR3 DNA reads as TGTGCCAGCAGTTTCATTTCCGCGGGAGGGCCGAATACGCAGTATTTT.

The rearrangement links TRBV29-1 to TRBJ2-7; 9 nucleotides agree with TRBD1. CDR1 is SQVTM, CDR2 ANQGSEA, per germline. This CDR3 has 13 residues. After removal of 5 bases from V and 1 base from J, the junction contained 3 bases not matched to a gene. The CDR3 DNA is TGCAGCGTTTACGGACAGGGGTCCTACGAGCAGTACTTC. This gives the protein CSVYGQGSYEQYF.

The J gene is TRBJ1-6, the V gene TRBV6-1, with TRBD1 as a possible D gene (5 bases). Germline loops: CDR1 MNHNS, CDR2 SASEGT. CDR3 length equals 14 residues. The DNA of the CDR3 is TGTGCGTACGGGTTGGGGGGTCCTAATTCACCCCTCCACTTT. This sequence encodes CAYGLGGPNSPLHF.

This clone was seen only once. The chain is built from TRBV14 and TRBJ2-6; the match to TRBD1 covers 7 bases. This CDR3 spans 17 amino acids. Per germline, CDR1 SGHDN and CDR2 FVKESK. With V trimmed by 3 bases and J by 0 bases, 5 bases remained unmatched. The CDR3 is CASSQGQLPSGANVLTF. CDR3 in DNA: TGTGCCAGCAGCCAGGGACAGTTACCCTCTGGGGCCAACGTCCTGACTTTC.

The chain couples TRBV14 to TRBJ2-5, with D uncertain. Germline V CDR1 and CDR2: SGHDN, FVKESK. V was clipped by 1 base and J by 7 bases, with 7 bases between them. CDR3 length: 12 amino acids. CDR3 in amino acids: CASSQVSGTQYF. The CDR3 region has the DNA TGTGCCAGCAGCCAAGTTTCGGGGACCCAGTACTTC.

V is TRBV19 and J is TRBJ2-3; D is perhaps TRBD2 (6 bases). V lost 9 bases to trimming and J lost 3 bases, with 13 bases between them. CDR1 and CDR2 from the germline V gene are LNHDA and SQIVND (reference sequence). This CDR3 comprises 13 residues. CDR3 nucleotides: TGTGCCAGCAATTGGGGGGATACAGATACGCAGTATTTT. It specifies CASNWGDTDTQYF.

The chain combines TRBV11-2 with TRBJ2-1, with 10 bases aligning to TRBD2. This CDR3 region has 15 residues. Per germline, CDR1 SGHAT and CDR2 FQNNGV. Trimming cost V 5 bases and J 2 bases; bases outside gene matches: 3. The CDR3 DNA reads TGTGCCAGCAGCGCCGGACTAGCGGCCTACAATGAGCAGTTCTTC. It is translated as CASSAGLAAYNEQFF.

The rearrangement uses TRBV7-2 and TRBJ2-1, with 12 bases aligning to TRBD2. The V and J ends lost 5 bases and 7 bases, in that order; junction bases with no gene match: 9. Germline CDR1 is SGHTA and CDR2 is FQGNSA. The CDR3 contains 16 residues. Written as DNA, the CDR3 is TGTGCCAGCAGCCGACCACTAGCGGGAGGCAGGAATGAGCAGTTCTTC. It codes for CASSRPLAGGRNEQFF. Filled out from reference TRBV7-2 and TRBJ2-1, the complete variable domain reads GAGVSQSPSNKVTEKGKDVELRCDPISGHTALYWYRQSLGQGLEFLIYFQGNSAPDKSGLPSDRFSAERTGGSVSTLTIQRTQQEDSAVYLCASSRPLAGGRNEQFFGPGTRLTVL.

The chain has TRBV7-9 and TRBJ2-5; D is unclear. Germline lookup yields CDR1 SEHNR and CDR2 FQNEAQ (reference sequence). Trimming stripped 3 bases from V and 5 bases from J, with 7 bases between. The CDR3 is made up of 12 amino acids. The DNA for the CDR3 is TGTGCCAGCAGCTTTTTACTTGAGACCCAGTACTTC. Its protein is CASSFLLETQYF.

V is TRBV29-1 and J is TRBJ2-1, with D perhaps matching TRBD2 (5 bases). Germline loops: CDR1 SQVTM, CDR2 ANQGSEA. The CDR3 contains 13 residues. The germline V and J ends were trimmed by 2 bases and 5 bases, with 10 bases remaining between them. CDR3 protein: CSVELTGNNEQFF. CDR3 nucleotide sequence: TGCAGCGTTGAACTAACGGGAAACAATGAGCAGTTCTTC.